The 13 T cell receptor beta chains given below trace back to one sample, sequenced in a study of cytotoxic CD8 clonotypes in ibrutinib-treated CLL. Assay used: immunoSEQ multiplex PCR; TCRdb lists only in-frame clones, some missing. The sample has 70,000 to 80,000 clones, 75% to 90% seen once. Material: PBMCs, obtained after 24 months of ibrutinib treatment. The receptors originated from a human donor with chronic lymphocytic leukemia.

The chain recombines TRBV7-2 with TRBJ2-1; TRBD1 or TRBD2 may be the D gene (6 bases each). CDR1 and CDR2 from the germline V gene are SGHTA and FQGNSA. The CDR3 is 13 residues long. Trimming took 1 base from V and 8 from J, leaving 9 bases between them. CDR3: CASSLEGGDEQFF. The CDR3 DNA follows: TGTGCCAGCAGCTTAGAGGGGGGAGATGAGCAGTTCTTC.

This chain uses TRBV7-2 with TRBJ1-4; no reliable D call. V lost 2 bases, J lost 2 bases, and 12 bases lay in between. This CDR3 contains 16 residues. CDR1 and CDR2 from the germline V gene are SGHTA and FQGNSA. CDR3 residues: CASSLILSATNEKLFF. The CDR3 DNA follows: TGTGCCAGCAGCTTAATCCTCTCTGCGACTAATGAAAAACTGTTTTTT.

The chain recombines TRBV28 with TRBJ1-1; maybe TRBD1 (5 bases). Germline V lookup: CDR1 MDHEN, CDR2 SYDVKM. Trimming cost V 6 bases and J 0 bases, with 11 bases left between them. The CDR3 has 14 residues. The CDR3 DNA reads as TGTGCCAGCAGGCCCGGGACTATGAACACTGAAGCTTTCTTT. Translation gives CASRPGTMNTEAFF.

The gene calls are TRBV5-1 and TRBJ2-7, with 10 bases lining up with TRBD2. Trimming at V came to 5 bases and at J to 3 bases, leaving 5 bases not matched to a gene. This CDR3 contains 14 residues. Germline V gene lookup returns CDR1 SGHRS and CDR2 YFSETQ. The CDR3 sequence: CASRPGTSVYEQYF. In nucleotides, the CDR3 is TGCGCCAGCAGGCCCGGGACTAGCGTCTACGAGCAGTACTTC.

The V and J genes are TRBV28 and TRBJ2-7, with D uncertain. The CDR3 runs to 14 residues. In germline, CDR1 is MDHEN, CDR2 SYDVKM. The V and J ends lost 4 bases and 3 bases respectively, with 13 bases between them. The CDR3 loop is CASSSQRQSYEQYF. Written as DNA, the CDR3 is TGTGCCAGCAGTTCCCAGCGACAAAGCTACGAGCAGTACTTC.

J is TRBJ2-7 and V is TRBV10-3; 10 bases map to TRBD1. Germline loops: CDR1 ENHRY, CDR2 SYGVKD. The CDR3 length is 13 residues. The ends lost 7 bases at V and 7 bases at J; junction bases unmatched: 7. The CDR3: CAITPDRGSEQYF. CDR3 in DNA: TGTGCCATCACCCCGGACAGGGGGTCTGAGCAGTACTTC.

The J gene is TRBJ2-7, the V gene TRBV29-1, with 14 nucleotides matching TRBD2. The CDR3 consists of 14 residues. The J segment lost 3 bases and the V segment lost 6 bases, leaving 4 bases of the junction unmatched. Germline assignment: CDR1 SQVTM and CDR2 ANQGSEA. In DNA form, the CDR3 reads TGCAGCGTAGGGACTAGCGGGAGTTTCTACGAGCAGTACTTC. This translates into CSVGTSGSFYEQYF.

V is TRBV5-1 and J is TRBJ2-3; 8 positions match TRBD2. Germline CDR1 SGHRS, CDR2 YFSETQ. The CDR3 totals 15 residues. V trimming: 1 base; J trimming: 6 bases; junction bases outside the gene matches: 7. CDR3 coding DNA: TGCGCCAGCAGCTTGTTTGCGGGAGGCGGGGATACGCAGTATTTT. Translation: CASSLFAGGGDTQYF.

The chain couples TRBV4-3 to TRBJ2-2; D unresolved. The CDR3 consists of 16 residues. CDR1 LGHNA and CDR2 YSLEER come from the germline V gene. Deletions cut 0 bases from V and 3 bases from J, with 11 bases between. DNA for the CDR3: TGCGCCAGCAGCCAAGATCCGACTGGGGACACCGGGGAGCTGTTTTTT. Its translation: CASSQDPTGDTGELFF.

The V call is TRBV5-1, the J call TRBJ2-7; TRBD2 agrees at 7 bases. Germline loops: CDR1 SGHRS, CDR2 YFSETQ. The J segment lost 0 bases and the V segment lost 4 bases, leaving 4 bases of the junction unmatched. This CDR3 is 14 amino acids long. Here the CDR3 DNA reads TGCGCCAGCAGCGCGGGGGACTACTCCTACGAGCAGTACTTC. This translates into CASSAGDYSYEQYF.

This chain links TRBV5-1 with TRBJ2-5, with D unclear. CDR1 and CDR2 from the germline V gene are SGHRS and YFSETQ. Between the trimmed V and J ends, which lost 4 bases and 2 bases, there was a span of 9 bases. This CDR3 comprises 13 residues. The CDR3, as DNA: TGCGCCAGCAGCGGGAACAGACAAGAGACCCAGTACTTC. Amino acid sequence: CASSGNRQETQYF.

The chain joins TRBV27 to TRBJ2-1; 8 bases map to TRBD1. CDR1 and CDR2 from the germline V gene are MNHEY and SMNVEV (reference sequence). After removal of 5 bases from V and 4 bases from J, the junction contained 7 bases not matched to a gene. The CDR3 is 15 residues long. CDR3 nucleotides: TGTGCCAGCAGTCCCCGCAGGGGGCCTTACAATGAGCAGTTCTTC. As protein: CASSPRRGPYNEQFF.

This clone was counted only a few times. This rearrangement joins TRBV19 to TRBJ1-2; the match to TRBD1 covers 9 bases. Germline CDR1 is LNHDA and CDR2 is SQIVND (reference sequence). After removal of 7 bases from V and 7 bases from J, the junction contained 4 bases not matched to a gene. This CDR3 comprises 12 residues. CDR3 in amino acids: CASTGTGSGYTF. Here the CDR3 DNA reads TGTGCCAGTACCGGGACAGGGAGTGGCTACACCTTC.